Listed below are T cell receptor beta chains from one sample, sequenced in a study of radiotherapy plus CTLA-4 blockade in lung cancer. TCRdb's copy holds only in-frame clones and misses some; the assay was immunoSEQ multiplex PCR. The repertoire holds over 35,000 clones, with 77% as singletons. Here the sequenced sample was peripheral blood, taken from a patient treated with radiotherapy plus ipilimumab. These receptor sequences come from a human donor with non-small cell lung cancer whose response to radiotherapy plus ipilimumab could not be evaluated. Each CDR3 is given with its conserved first and last residue. The order of the fields is V gene, clone size, D gene, J gene, CDR3 DNA, CDR3 protein. The D gene is left open where the match is weak. Clone sizes are given selectively: once, few, many, or a class where the clone is expanded.

v_call: TRBV7-2
clone_size: -
d_call: -
j_call: TRBJ1-3
cdr3_nt: TGTGCCAGTAGCTTAGCGCAGGGAGCGGGTGGAAACACCATATATTTT
cdr3_aa: CASSLAQGAGGNTIYF

v_call: TRBV7-8
clone_size: -
d_call: TRBD1
j_call: TRBJ2-5
cdr3_nt: TGTGCCAGCAGCTTACAGGGACAGGGTGGAGAGACCCAGTACTTC
cdr3_aa: CASSLQGQGGETQYF

v_call: TRBV7-9
clone_size: few
d_call: -
j_call: TRBJ2-1
cdr3_nt: TGTGCCAGCGGTCCTGCGTATAACAATGAGCAGTTCTTC
cdr3_aa: CASGPAYNNEQFF

v_call: TRBV28
clone_size: -
d_call: TRBD1
j_call: TRBJ2-3
cdr3_nt: TGTGCCAGCAGTTCCCGGACAGGACTTCGCACAGATACGCAGTATTTT
cdr3_aa: CASSSRTGLRTDTQYF

v_call: TRBV27
clone_size: -
d_call: -
j_call: TRBJ2-4
cdr3_nt: TGTGCCAGCAGTCCTTGGGCCCAAGCCAAAAACATTCAGTACTTC
cdr3_aa: CASSPWAQAKNIQYF

v_call: TRBV5-1
clone_size: -
d_call: TRBD2
j_call: TRBJ2-5
cdr3_nt: TGCGCCAGCAGTCTTGGGACTAGCGGGGGAGAGACCCAGTACTTC
cdr3_aa: CASSLGTSGGETQYF

v_call: TRBV18
clone_size: -
d_call: -
j_call: TRBJ1-1
cdr3_nt: TGTGCCAGCTCCATACAGGGATGGACTGAAGCTTTCTTT
cdr3_aa: CASSIQGWTEAFF

v_call: TRBV7-2
clone_size: -
d_call: TRBD2
j_call: TRBJ2-5
cdr3_nt: TGTGCCAGCAGCTCGGGGACTAGCGGGTTCCAAGAGACCCAGTACTTC
cdr3_aa: CASSSGTSGFQETQYF

v_call: TRBV7-2
clone_size: -
d_call: -
j_call: TRBJ2-5
cdr3_nt: TGTGCCAGCAGCTCGGGACTTCAAGAGACCCAGTACTTC
cdr3_aa: CASSSGLQETQYF

v_call: TRBV29-1
clone_size: -
d_call: TRBD1
j_call: TRBJ1-3
cdr3_nt: TGCAGCGTTGAAGGGGGTGGCAGGGGGTTTGCTGGAAACACCATATATTTT
cdr3_aa: CSVEGGGRGFAGNTIYF

v_call: TRBV27
clone_size: -
d_call: TRBD1
j_call: TRBJ1-2
cdr3_nt: TGTGCCAGCAGTTTAGCGGGACAGGGATACCCCGGCGGCTACACCTTC
cdr3_aa: CASSLAGQGYPGGYTF

v_call: TRBV7-9
clone_size: -
d_call: -
j_call: TRBJ2-1
cdr3_nt: TGTGCCAGCAGCCCCCCCGGGGGGCGGGATGAGCAGTTCTTC
cdr3_aa: CASSPPGGRDEQFF

v_call: TRBV2
clone_size: -
d_call: -
j_call: TRBJ2-1
cdr3_nt: TGTGCCAGCAGTGACCCTTCGGGAAATGAGCAGTTCTTC
cdr3_aa: CASSDPSGNEQFF

v_call: TRBV5-1
clone_size: -
d_call: TRBD1
j_call: TRBJ2-7
cdr3_nt: TGCGCCAGCAGCTCCGGGACAGGACAGTTTAACCCCGCCTACGAGCAGTACTTC
cdr3_aa: CASSSGTGQFNPAYEQYF

v_call: TRBV27
clone_size: -
d_call: TRBD2
j_call: TRBJ2-2
cdr3_nt: TGTGCCAGCAGTTCTAGCGGGAGGACGAACACCGGGGAGCTGTTTTTT
cdr3_aa: CASSSSGRTNTGELFF

v_call: TRBV29-1
clone_size: -
d_call: -
j_call: TRBJ2-1
cdr3_nt: TGCAGCGTTGATGGGCTACCTCACTCCTACAATGAGCAGTTCTTC
cdr3_aa: CSVDGLPHSYNEQFF

v_call: TRBV28
clone_size: -
d_call: -
j_call: TRBJ2-2
cdr3_nt: TGTGCCAGCAGTCTCGCCTACCCCACCGGGGAGCTGTTTTTT
cdr3_aa: CASSLAYPTGELFF

v_call: TRBV19
clone_size: -
d_call: TRBD2
j_call: TRBJ2-5
cdr3_nt: TGTGCCAGTAGTACTCCGGGAGGTCCCGAGGGGGAGACCCAGTACTTC
cdr3_aa: CASSTPGGPEGETQYF

v_call: TRBV28
clone_size: -
d_call: -
j_call: TRBJ1-1
cdr3_nt: TGTGCCAGCACCAGGACTTTTGGAGTCACTGAAGCTTTCTTT
cdr3_aa: CASTRTFGVTEAFF

v_call: TRBV28
clone_size: -
d_call: -
j_call: TRBJ1-1
cdr3_nt: TGTGCCAGCAGCCTAGGGAGGTCTGAAGCTTTCTTT
cdr3_aa: CASSLGRSEAFF

v_call: TRBV6-5
clone_size: -
d_call: TRBD1
j_call: TRBJ1-1
cdr3_nt: TGTGCCAGCAAACCGGGACAGGGTAACACTGAAGCTTTCTTT
cdr3_aa: CASKPGQGNTEAFF

v_call: TRBV28
clone_size: -
d_call: TRBD1
j_call: TRBJ1-6
cdr3_nt: TGTGCCAGCAGTTCGGGACAGGGAACCTCACCCCTCCACTTT
cdr3_aa: CASSSGQGTSPLHF

v_call: TRBV7-9
clone_size: once
d_call: -
j_call: TRBJ1-6
cdr3_nt: TGTGCCAGCAGCTCAAACCGGGGATCCTATAATTCACCCCTCCACTTT
cdr3_aa: CASSSNRGSYNSPLHF

v_call: TRBV7-9
clone_size: few
d_call: TRBD1
j_call: TRBJ1-2
cdr3_nt: TGTGCCAGCAGCCGGGGACAGCACCCCTATGGCTACACCTTC
cdr3_aa: CASSRGQHPYGYTF

v_call: TRBV2
clone_size: -
d_call: TRBD2
j_call: TRBJ2-7
cdr3_nt: TGTGCCAGCAGTCCCGGGGGGTGGGAGCAGTACTTC
cdr3_aa: CASSPGGWEQYF

v_call: TRBV14
clone_size: -
d_call: -
j_call: TRBJ1-2
cdr3_nt: TGTGCCAGCAGCCCGGGGAGGTTGAACTATGGCTACACCTTC
cdr3_aa: CASSPGRLNYGYTF

v_call: TRBV19
clone_size: few
d_call: -
j_call: TRBJ1-5
cdr3_nt: TGTGCCAGACCGGCAGGGGACCTCAATCAGCCCCAGCATTTT
cdr3_aa: CARPAGDLNQPQHF

v_call: TRBV28
clone_size: -
d_call: -
j_call: TRBJ1-2
cdr3_nt: TGTGCCAGCAGTGGACAACCCTATGGCTACACCTTC
cdr3_aa: CASSGQPYGYTF

v_call: TRBV2
clone_size: -
d_call: -
j_call: TRBJ2-7
cdr3_nt: TGTGCCAGCCCAGGTCCCGGGACACGGCAGTACTTC
cdr3_aa: CASPGPGTRQYF

v_call: TRBV5-1
clone_size: -
d_call: -
j_call: TRBJ1-1
cdr3_nt: TGCGCCAGCAGCCCTACACTGACAGGTAACACTGAAGCTTTCTTT
cdr3_aa: CASSPTLTGNTEAFF

v_call: TRBV6-5
clone_size: -
d_call: TRBD1
j_call: TRBJ2-1
cdr3_nt: TGTGCCAGCAGTTACTCGGGACAGTATGTTGAGCAGTTCTTC
cdr3_aa: CASSYSGQYVEQFF